The T cell receptor (beta chain) described here comes from a study of blood T cells in healthy people across ages. Total RNA amounts of at least 6 micrograms were extracted per sample. V was clipped by 6 bases and J by 2 bases, with 15 bases between them. CDR1 and CDR2 (germline): KGHDR, SFDVKD. This CDR3 spans 15 amino acids. With a J-beta primer mix and a sample-barcoded 5' primer, a second PCR ran about 7 to 11 cycles. One entry per CDR3 protein results from TCRdb running MiXCR on the 5' RACE reads. Altogether roughly 730,000 distinct CDR3 sequences are present, just over 55% being singletons, with the ten largest covering roughly 24%. As regards this clonotype: Its antigen remains unidentified. This may be a read error, as it is one base from a much larger clone.

General observations from the study: There were more naive CD4+ cells and higher diversity in long-lived donors than in aged donors. The authors considered diversity estimates from one million T cells to be underestimates.

The specimen sequenced was blood. V usage is TRBV24-1 and J usage is TRBJ2-5; D possibly corresponds to TRBD1 (5 bases). The source of this sequence is a man aged 35 to 55 in good health. The CDR3 DNA reads TGTGCCACCAGTCCAGGGTATTCCTCTCAAGAGACCCAGTACTTC. Protein product: CATSPGYSSQETQYF.